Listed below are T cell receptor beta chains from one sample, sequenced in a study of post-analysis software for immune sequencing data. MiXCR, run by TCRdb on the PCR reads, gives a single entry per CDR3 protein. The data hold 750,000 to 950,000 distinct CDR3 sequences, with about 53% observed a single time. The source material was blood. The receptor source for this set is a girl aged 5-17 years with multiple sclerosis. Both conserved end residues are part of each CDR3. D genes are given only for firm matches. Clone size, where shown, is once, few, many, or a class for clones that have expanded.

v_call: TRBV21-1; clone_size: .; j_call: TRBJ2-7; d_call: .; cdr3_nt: TGTGCCAGCAGCAGAATAGCCCTACTCTACGAGCAGTACTTC; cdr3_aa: CASSRIALLYEQYF
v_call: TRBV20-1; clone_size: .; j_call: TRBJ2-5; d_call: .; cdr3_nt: TGCAGTGCTAGAGATCTAGGCGGTTTATCTCAGACCCAGTACTTC; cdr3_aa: CSARDLGGLSQTQYF
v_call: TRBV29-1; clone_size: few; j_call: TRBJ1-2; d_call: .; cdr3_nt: TGCAGCGTTGAAAAAACAGCCTATGGCTACACCTTC; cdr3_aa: CSVEKTAYGYTF
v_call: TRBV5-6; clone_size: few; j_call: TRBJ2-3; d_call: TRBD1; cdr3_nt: TGTGCCAGCAGCCGGACAGGGGGACACCACACAGATACGCAGTATTTT; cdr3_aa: CASSRTGGHHTDTQYF
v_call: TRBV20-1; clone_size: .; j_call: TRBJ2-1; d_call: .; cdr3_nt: TGCAGTGCCCCAGGCGGGATCCGTTACAATGAGCAGTTCTTC; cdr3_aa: CSAPGGIRYNEQFF
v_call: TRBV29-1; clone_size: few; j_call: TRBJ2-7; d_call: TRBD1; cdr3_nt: TGCAGCGTTCCCGGACAGGGTATCGAGCAGTACTTC; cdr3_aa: CSVPGQGIEQYF
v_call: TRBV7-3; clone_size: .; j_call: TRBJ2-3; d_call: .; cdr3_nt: TGTGCCAGCAGCCGAGGAGGGCCAGATACGCAGTATTTT; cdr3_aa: CASSRGGPDTQYF
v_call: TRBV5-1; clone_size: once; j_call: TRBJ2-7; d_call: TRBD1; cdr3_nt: TGCGCCAGCAGCTTGTTGCCCGGGACAGGCTACTCCTACGAGCAGTACTTC; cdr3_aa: CASSLLPGTGYSYEQYF
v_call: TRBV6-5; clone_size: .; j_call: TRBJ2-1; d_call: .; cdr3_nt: TGTGCCAGCAGTTTCCAGGGATGTACCGAGCAGTTCTTC; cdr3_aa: CASSFQGCTEQFF
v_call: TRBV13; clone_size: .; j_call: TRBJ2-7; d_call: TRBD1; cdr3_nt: TGTGCCAGCAGAGGAAGATGGACAGGGAACTACGAGCAGTACTTC; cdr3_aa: CASRGRWTGNYEQYF
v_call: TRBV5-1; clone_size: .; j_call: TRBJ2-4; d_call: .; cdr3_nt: TGCGCCAGCAGCTGGGGTGGTTCGGAAAACATTCAGTACTTC; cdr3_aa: CASSWGGSENIQYF
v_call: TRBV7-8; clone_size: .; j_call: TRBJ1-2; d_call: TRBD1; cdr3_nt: TGTGCCAGCAGCTACACAGGGGACAATGGCTACACCTTC; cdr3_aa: CASSYTGDNGYTF
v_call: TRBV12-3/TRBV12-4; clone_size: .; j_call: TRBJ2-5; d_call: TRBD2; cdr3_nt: TGTGCCAGCAGCCGGACTAGCGGGATGGGGACCCAGTACTTC; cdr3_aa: CASSRTSGMGTQYF
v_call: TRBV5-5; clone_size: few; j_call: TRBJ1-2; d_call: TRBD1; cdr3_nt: TGTGCCAGCAGCCGACTGGACAGGGGTCACTATGGCTACACCTTC; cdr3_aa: CASSRLDRGHYGYTF
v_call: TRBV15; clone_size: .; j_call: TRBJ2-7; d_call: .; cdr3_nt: TGTGCCACCAGCAGAGATCCCTCAGGGAGTAACTACGAGCAGTACTTC; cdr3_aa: CATSRDPSGSNYEQYF
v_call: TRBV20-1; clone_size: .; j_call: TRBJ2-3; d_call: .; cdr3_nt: TGCACCACGTCGGGGCACGCAGATACGCAGTATTTT; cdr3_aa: CTTSGHADTQYF
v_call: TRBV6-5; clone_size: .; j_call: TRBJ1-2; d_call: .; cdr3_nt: TGTGCCAGCAGTTACCTAATAACACAGGGTAGTTGCACCTTC; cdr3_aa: CASSYLITQGSCTF
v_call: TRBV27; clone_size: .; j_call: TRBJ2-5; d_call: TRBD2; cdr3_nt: TGTGCCAGCAGTTTATCGCAACTAGCGGGGGATGAGACCCAGTACTTC; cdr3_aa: CASSLSQLAGDETQYF
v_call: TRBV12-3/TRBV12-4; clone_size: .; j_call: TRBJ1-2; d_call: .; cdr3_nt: TGTGCCAGCAGTTCTACCGGGGCCCCTTATGGCTACACCTTC; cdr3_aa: CASSSTGAPYGYTF
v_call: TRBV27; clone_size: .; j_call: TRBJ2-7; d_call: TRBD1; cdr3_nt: TGTGCCAGCACCCGATTCCCGGGACAGGGGACCGAGCAGTACTTC; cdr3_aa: CASTRFPGQGTEQYF
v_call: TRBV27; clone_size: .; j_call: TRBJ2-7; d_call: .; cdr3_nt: TGTGCCAGCAGTTTATCCCGGCTTACGGAGCCCCAGTACTTC; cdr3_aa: CASSLSRLTEPQYF
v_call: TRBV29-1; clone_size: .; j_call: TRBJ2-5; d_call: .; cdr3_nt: TGCAGCGTTGGGGGAGCGGATCAAGAGACCCAGTACTTC; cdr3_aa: CSVGGADQETQYF